The clone carrying this T cell receptor (beta chain) was counted between two and nine times. Its antigen is currently unknown. These data originate in a study of blood T cells in healthy people across ages. The individuals who served as donors were healthy Caucasians living in Russia, aged about 6 to 95. V lost 0 bases to trimming and J lost 6 bases, with 7 bases between them. This CDR3 comprises 13 residues. Per the germline V gene, CDR1 is LGHNA and CDR2 is YNFKEQ. Study results and caveats: There were more naive CD4+ cells and higher diversity in long-lived donors than in aged donors.

Sample-barcoded 5' priming and a J-beta primer mix drove a second PCR of 7 to 11 cycles. TCRdb redid the calling of the 5' RACE reads with MiXCR, one entry per CDR3 protein. In the table there are over 1,500,000 distinct CDR3 sequences, more than 35% of which are singletons. The chain employs TRBV4-2 and TRBJ2-3, with D unclear. The sequencing sample was made of blood. The receptor comes from a human donor in good health. CDR3 sequence reads: CASSQDGLDTQYF. In nucleotides, the CDR3 is TGTGCCAGCAGCCAAGATGGCCTGGATACGCAGTATTTT.